Each of the 25 T cell receptor beta chains below was sequenced from the same sample in a study of read filtering for tumor transcriptome and immune sequencing. From approximately 430 ng of RNA, a library with molecular barcoded alpha/delta and beta/gamma adaptors was made. TCRdb ran MiXCR on the reads and lists one entry per CDR3 protein. The data contain some 48,000 distinct CDR3 sequences, roughly 19% of them singletons. Sequenced material: a population of CD138-negative cells sorted from bone marrow. These receptors originate from a donor at least 40 years old with multiple myeloma.

This clonotype was found a few times. One end of the junction does not line up with germline, which may come from a read error. The V and J genes are TRBV29-1 and TRBJ2-1; D may be TRBD2 (6 bases). Germline loops: CDR1 SQVTM, CDR2 ANQGSEA. The CDR3 is made up of 14 amino acids. CDR3 protein: CSVQRPSVYYEQFF. The CDR3 bases are TGCAGCGTTCAGAGGCCTAGCGTCTACTATGAGCAGTTCTTC.

This clonotype came up many times. The V gene is TRBV7-9, the J gene TRBJ2-5, with D perhaps matching TRBD2 (7 bases). V was pared by 4 bases and J by 5 bases, with 17 bases between. This CDR3 is 15 amino acids long. The V gene's germline CDR1 is SEHNR and CDR2 FQNEAQ (reference sequence). The CDR3 is CASSSGFGGQETQYF. In DNA, the CDR3 is TGTGCCAGCAGCTCCGGATTCGGGGGGCAGGAGACCCAGTACTTC.

To note about this clonotype: A much larger clone is a single base away; this may be a read error. The chain uses TRBV7-6 and TRBJ1-5; no firm D call. From germline, CDR1 is SGHVS and CDR2 FNYEAQ. The CDR3 spans 18 residues. The ends were cut back, 1 base at V and 5 bases at J, with 21 bases in the middle. DNA of the CDR3: TGTGCCAGCAGCTTAGGGGCAGGAGGGCCTGGGAATGATCAGCCCCAGCATTTT. This gives the protein CASSLGAGGPGNDQPQHF.

Ten or more counts support this clonotype. The rearrangement uses TRBV7-9 and TRBJ2-7; D ambiguous. This CDR3 spans 13 amino acids. Germline values: CDR1 SEHNR, CDR2 FQNEAQ (reference sequence). The V and J ends lost 5 bases and 3 bases respectively, with 11 bases between them. The CDR3 sequence is CASSGIYIYEQYF. CDR3 nucleotides: TGTGCCAGCAGCGGGATCTATATCTACGAGCAGTACTTC.

Ten or more counts support this clonotype. V is TRBV7-9 and J is TRBJ2-3, with D hard to call. Trimming shortened V by 4 bases and J by 6 bases, and 20 bases separated the two germline ends. This CDR3 comprises 16 residues. Germline values: CDR1 SEHNR, CDR2 FQNEAQ (reference sequence). CDR3 region: CASSSMVWSNVDTQYF. The CDR3 DNA reads TGTGCCAGCAGCTCAATGGTTTGGTCGAACGTCGATACGCAGTATTTT.

Judged by abundance, this clonotype is medium-sized. The gene calls are TRBV11-2 and TRBJ2-1, with 11 positions matching TRBD2. Germline CDR1 reads SGHAT; CDR2 reads FQNNGV. J was trimmed by 0 bases and V by 1 base; bases with no gene match: 8. This CDR3 has 19 amino acids. The CDR3 loop reads CASSLGGLAVPRSYNEQFF. The CDR3, as DNA: TGTGCCAGCAGCTTAGGGGGACTAGCGGTACCACGCTCCTACAATGAGCAGTTCTTC.

At least ten counts were recorded for this clonotype. J is TRBJ2-1 and V is TRBV7-8, with 7 bases lining up with TRBD1. This CDR3 comprises 13 residues. The V segment lost 10 bases and the J segment 6 bases; nucleotides outside the gene matches: 9. CDR1 and CDR2 from the germline V gene are SGHVS and FQNEAQ. The CDR3 region has the DNA TGTGCCACCTGCAAACAGGGGATCAATGAGCAGTTCTTC. Translation: CATCKQGINEQFF. The full variable domain, with the rest looked up from reference TRBV7-8 and TRBJ2-1, is GAGVSQSPRYKVAKRGQDVALRCDPISGHVSLFWYQQALGQGPEFLTYFQNEAQLDKSGLPSDRFFAERPEGSVSTLKIQRTQQEDSAVYLCATCKQGINEQFFGPGTRLTVL.

Many counts were recorded for this clonotype. V usage is TRBV28 and J usage is TRBJ1-1; TRBD1 agrees at 7 bases. From germline, CDR1 is MDHEN and CDR2 SYDVKM. This CDR3 region has 12 residues. V lost 8 bases and J lost 10; bases outside the gene matches: 10. CDR3 loop: CASGRTGLLAFF. The DNA for the CDR3 is TGTGCCAGCGGACGGACAGGACTATTAGCTTTCTTT. The whole variable domain, remainder taken from reference TRBV28 and TRBJ1-1, is DVKVTQSSRYLVKRTGEKVFLECVQDMDHENMFWYRQDPGLGLRLIYFSYDVKMKEKGDIPEGYSVSREKKERFSLILESASTNQTSMYLCASGRTGLLAFFGQGTRLTVV.

The gene calls are TRBV7-6 and TRBJ2-3; 7 bases align to TRBD2. Germline CDR1 reads SGHVS; CDR2 reads FNYEAQ. V trimming: 4 bases; J trimming: 2 bases; junction bases outside the gene matches: 12. This CDR3 contains 17 residues. CDR3 bases: TGTGCCAGCAGCTCGTCCCTGGCCCTAGCGGACACAGATACGCAGTATTTT. The encoded protein is CASSSSLALADTDTQYF.

Ten or more counts support this clonotype. The genes are TRBV5-1 and TRBJ2-3; TRBD1 matches 10 bases. The CDR3 runs to 16 residues. Germline CDR1 and CDR2: SGHRS and YFSETQ. The V gene end was trimmed by 4 bases and the J gene end by 6 bases; junction bases not matched to a gene: 11. Here the CDR3 DNA reads TGCGCCAGCAGCGTGGGACAGGGGTCCTCCGTGGATACGCAGTATTTT. Its translation: CASSVGQGSSVDTQYF.

This clonotype showed up just once. A read error may explain this, as a much larger clone is one base away. The chain combines TRBV9 with TRBJ1-1; unclear D gene. The CDR3 spans 14 residues. Germline CDR1 is SGDLS and CDR2 is YYNGEE. DNA for the CDR3: TGTGCCAGCAGCCCTGCGGGTGGGCGCACTGCAGCTTTCTTT. It is translated as CASSPAGGRTAAFF.

This clonotype was detected a few times. The chain joins TRBV7-2 to TRBJ1-5; D unclear. This CDR3 comprises 13 residues. Germline V gene data show CDR1 as SGHTA and CDR2 as FQGNSA. Trimming took off 2 bases at V and 5 bases at J, with 7 bases between the two ends. The chain's CDR3 is CASSLWADQPQHF. The CDR3 DNA follows: TGTGCCAGCAGCTTATGGGCTGATCAGCCCCAGCATTTT.

This clonotype was detected ten times or more. This chain links TRBV20-1 with TRBJ2-7; 10 nucleotides agree with TRBD1. Germline V gene lookup returns CDR1 DFQATT and CDR2 SNEGSKA (reference sequence). With 0 bases clipped from V and 2 bases from J, the junction kept 10 bases outside the gene matches. The CDR3 is 17 amino acids. For the CDR3, the DNA is TGCAGTGCTAGAGACGACAGGGGGCGTTCACCCCCCTACGAGCAGTACTTC. This sequence encodes CSARDDRGRSPPYEQYF.

The count of this clonotype is one. This rearrangement joins TRBV28 to TRBJ1-4; 9 bases map to TRBD1. This CDR3 contains 15 residues. The V gene end was trimmed by 5 bases and the J gene end by 12 bases; junction bases not matched to a gene: 13. The germline CDR1 and CDR2 sequences are MDHEN and SYDVKM. CDR3 region: CASSPSTGGREELFF. The DNA for the CDR3 is TGTGCCAGCAGTCCCTCGACAGGGGGGCGGGAGGAACTGTTTTTT.

This clonotype was seen ten or more times. The chain combines TRBV19 with TRBJ2-2, with unresolved D. This CDR3 is 14 amino acids long. The V and J ends lost 4 bases and 0 bases respectively, with 6 bases between them. CDR1 and CDR2 (germline): LNHDA, SQIVND (reference sequence). The CDR3 region has the DNA TGTGCCAGTAGTAGGACGGCGAACACCGGGGAGCTGTTTTTT. As protein: CASSRTANTGELFF.

This clonotype was seen many times. The chain carries TRBV18 and TRBJ2-7; no firm D call. The CDR3 has 13 amino acids. CDR1 is KGHSH, CDR2 LQKENI, per germline. The V end was cut by 2 bases, the J end by 0 bases, with 5 bases between. The CDR3, as DNA: TGTGCCAGCTCACCAGGCAGCTCCTACGAGCAGTACTTC. It encodes CASSPGSSYEQYF. Drawing the rest from reference TRBV18 and TRBJ2-7, the complete variable domain is NAGVMQNPRHLVRRRGQEARLRCSPMKGHSHVYWYRQLPEEGLKFMVYLQKENIIDESGMPKERFSAEFPKEGPSILRIQQVVRGDSAAYFCASSPGSSYEQYFGPGTRLTVT.

The table lists this clonotype with many counts. The V call is TRBV30, the J call TRBJ2-1, with D hard to call. CDR3 length: 13 amino acids. Trimming pared 0 bases from V and 5 bases from J, leaving 8 bases between. Germline CDR1 is GTSNPN and CDR2 is SVGIG (reference sequence). CDR3 protein: CAWSVRQNNEQFF. The CDR3 bases are TGTGCCTGGAGTGTCAGGCAGAACAATGAGCAGTTCTTC.

Points on this clonotype: A much larger clone differs from this one at a single base, so this may be a read error. This chain joins TRBV6-2 or TRBV6-3 and TRBJ2-7; D is perhaps TRBD2 (7 bases). The CDR3 is 15 amino acids. Germline V gene data show CDR1 as MNHEY and CDR2 as SVGEGT. The CDR3 DNA is TGTGTCAGCAGACCCTCGGGGGGCAGCTCCTACGAGCAGTACTTC. The encoded protein is CVSRPSGGSSYEQYF.

This sequence joins TRBV7-2 and TRBJ2-2, with D tentatively TRBD1 or TRBD2 (5 bases each). Trimming removed 3 bases from V and 6 bases from J, with 14 bases in between. The CDR3 totals 15 residues. Germline assignment: CDR1 SGHTA and CDR2 FQGNSA. CDR3 residues: CASSLGTQGPGELFF. The CDR3 nucleotides read TGTGCCAGCAGCTTGGGGACCCAAGGGCCCGGGGAGCTGTTTTTT.

This clonotype has at least ten counts. The CDR3 protein is CASSLRERNKNIQYF. The CDR3 DNA sequence: TGTGCCAGCAGTTTACGGGAGCGAAACAAAAACATTCAGTACTTC. The chain links TRBV27 to TRBJ2-4; TRBD2 might be the D (6 bases). Trimming shortened V by 2 bases and J by 3 bases, and 11 bases separated the two germline ends. The CDR3 runs to 15 residues. The germline V gene has CDR1 MNHEY and CDR2 SMNVEV (reference sequence).

The table lists this clonotype with many counts. This chain connects TRBV12-3 or TRBV12-4 to TRBJ2-1; D is perhaps TRBD1 (5 bases). Trimming shortened V by 4 bases and J by 8 bases, and 21 bases separated the two germline ends. The CDR3 length is 16 residues. The CDR3, as DNA: TGTGCCAGCAGTTCCCCCTCGACTCGAGCCAGGGATGAGCAGTTCTTC. Its protein product is CASSSPSTRARDEQFF.

This clonotype was found many times. V gene TRBV28 combines with J gene TRBJ1-1; no definite D call. Trimming took 4 bases from V and 9 from J, leaving 9 bases between them. The CDR3 contains 11 residues. Germline V gene data show CDR1 as MDHEN and CDR2 as SYDVKM. The DNA for the CDR3 is TGTGCCAGCAGTTCAGACATAAAAGCTTTCTTT. Translated: CASSSDIKAFF.

This clonotype was found many times. The chain has TRBV20-1 and TRBJ1-1, with 8 positions matching TRBD1. With 2 bases clipped from V and 5 bases from J, the junction kept 7 bases outside the gene matches. Germline CDR1 and CDR2: DFQATT and SNEGSKA (reference sequence). CDR3 length equals 14 residues. CDR3 nucleotides: TGCAGTGCTAGATCAACAGGGGGAAAAACTGAAGCTTTCTTT. Its translation: CSARSTGGKTEAFF.

In its sample, this clonotype was seen many times. The chain is built from TRBV20-1 and TRBJ1-4, with D hard to call. The CDR3 sequence is 15 residues long. Germline values: CDR1 DFQATT, CDR2 SNEGSKA (reference sequence). Trimming pared 0 bases from V and 2 bases from J, leaving 10 bases between. CDR3 protein: CSARDGSSTNEKLFF. The CDR3 region has the DNA TGCAGTGCTAGAGACGGGTCCTCGACTAATGAAAAACTGTTTTTT.

This clonotype is a singleton in its sample. This chain uses TRBV5-1 with TRBJ2-5; 7 positions agree with TRBD1. CDR3 length: 16 residues. Losses at the gene ends were 4 bases for V and 9 bases for J; bases not matched to a gene: 18. Germline V lookup: CDR1 SGHRS, CDR2 YFSETQ. CDR3 loop: CASSLPRGRCDEPQYF. CDR3 sequence (DNA): TGCGCCAGCAGCCTACCTAGGGGGCGCTGCGACGAGCCCCAGTACTTC.